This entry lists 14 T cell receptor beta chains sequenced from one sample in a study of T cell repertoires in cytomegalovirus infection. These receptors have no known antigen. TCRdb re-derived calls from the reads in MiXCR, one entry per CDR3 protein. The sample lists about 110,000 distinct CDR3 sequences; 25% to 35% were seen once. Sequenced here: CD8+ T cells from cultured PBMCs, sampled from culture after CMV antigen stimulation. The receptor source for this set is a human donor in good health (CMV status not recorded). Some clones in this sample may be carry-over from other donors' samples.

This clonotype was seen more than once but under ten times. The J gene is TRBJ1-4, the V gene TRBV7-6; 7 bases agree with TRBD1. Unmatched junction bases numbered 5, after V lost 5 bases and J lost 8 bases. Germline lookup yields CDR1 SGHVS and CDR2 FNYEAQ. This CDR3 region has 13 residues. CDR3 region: CASSHQTGEKLFF. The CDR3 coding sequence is TGTGCCAGCAGCCATCAGACAGGGGAAAAACTGTTTTTT.

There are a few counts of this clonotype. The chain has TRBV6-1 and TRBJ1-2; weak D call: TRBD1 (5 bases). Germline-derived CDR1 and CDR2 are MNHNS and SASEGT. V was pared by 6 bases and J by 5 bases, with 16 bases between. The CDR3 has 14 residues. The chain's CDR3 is CASRLSGGIYGYTF. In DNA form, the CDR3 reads TGTGCCAGCAGGCTATCCGGGGGAATATATGGCTACACCTTC.

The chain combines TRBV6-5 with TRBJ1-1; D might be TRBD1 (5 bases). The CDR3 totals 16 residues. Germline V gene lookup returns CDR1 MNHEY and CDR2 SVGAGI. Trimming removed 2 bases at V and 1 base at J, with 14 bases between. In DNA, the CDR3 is TGTGCCAGCAGTTACGCGCCGGGACGACCGAACACTGAAGCTTTCTTT. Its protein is CASSYAPGRPNTEAFF.

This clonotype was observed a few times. CDR3 DNA sequence: TGTGCCAGCAGTCTTTATAGACAGGCCGTCAACGGGGAGCTGTTTTTT. As protein: CASSLYRQAVNGELFF. This chain links TRBV27 with TRBJ2-2, with a tentative D call TRBD1 (6 bases). The V gene's germline CDR1 is MNHEY and CDR2 SMNVEV (reference sequence). The CDR3 loop spans 16 amino acids. Trimming took off 5 bases at V and 7 bases at J, with 20 bases between the two ends.

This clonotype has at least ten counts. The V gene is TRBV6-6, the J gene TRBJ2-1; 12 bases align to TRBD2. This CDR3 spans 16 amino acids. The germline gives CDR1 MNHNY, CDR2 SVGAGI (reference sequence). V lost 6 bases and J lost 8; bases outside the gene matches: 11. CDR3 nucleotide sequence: TGTGCCAGCAGCCGATCTAGCGGGGGGGCCGGTGATGAGCAGTTCTTC. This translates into CASSRSSGGAGDEQFF.

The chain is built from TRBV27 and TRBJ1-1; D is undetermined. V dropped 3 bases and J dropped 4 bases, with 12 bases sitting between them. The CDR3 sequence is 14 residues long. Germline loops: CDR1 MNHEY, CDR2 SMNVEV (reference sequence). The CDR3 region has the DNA TGTGCCAGCAGTTTTGAGGGTTCGGCCACTGAAGCTTTCTTT. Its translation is CASSFEGSATEAFF.

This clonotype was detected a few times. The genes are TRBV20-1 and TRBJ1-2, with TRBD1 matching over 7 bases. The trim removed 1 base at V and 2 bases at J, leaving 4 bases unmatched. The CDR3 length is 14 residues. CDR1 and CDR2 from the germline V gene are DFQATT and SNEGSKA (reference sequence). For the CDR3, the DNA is TGCAGTGCTAGAGGAGGGGACAGAAACTATGGCTACACCTTC. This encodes CSARGGDRNYGYTF.

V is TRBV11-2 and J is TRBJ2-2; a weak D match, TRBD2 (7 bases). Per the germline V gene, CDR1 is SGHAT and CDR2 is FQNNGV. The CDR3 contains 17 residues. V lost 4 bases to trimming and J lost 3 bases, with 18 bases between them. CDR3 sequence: CASSSRVGGLDTGELFF. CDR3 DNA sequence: TGTGCCAGCAGCTCCCGTGTGGGGGGGCTCGACACCGGGGAGCTGTTTTTT.

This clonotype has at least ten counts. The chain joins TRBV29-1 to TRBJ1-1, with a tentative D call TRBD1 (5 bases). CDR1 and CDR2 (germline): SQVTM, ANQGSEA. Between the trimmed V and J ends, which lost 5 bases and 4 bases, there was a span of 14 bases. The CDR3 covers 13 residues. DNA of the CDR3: TGCAGCGTTTTTCGTCCAGGGCCCACTGAAGCTTTCTTT. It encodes CSVFRPGPTEAFF.

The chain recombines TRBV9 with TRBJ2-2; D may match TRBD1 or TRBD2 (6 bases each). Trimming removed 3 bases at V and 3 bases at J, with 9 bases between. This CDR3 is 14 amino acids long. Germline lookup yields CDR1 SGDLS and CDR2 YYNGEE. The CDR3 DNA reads TGTGCCAGCAGCGGTGGGGGGCACACCGGGGAGCTGTTTTTT. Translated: CASSGGGHTGELFF.

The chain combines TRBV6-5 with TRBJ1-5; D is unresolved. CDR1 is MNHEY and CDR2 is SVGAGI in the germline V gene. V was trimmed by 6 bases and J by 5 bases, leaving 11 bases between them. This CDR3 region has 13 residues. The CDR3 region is CASSPYIDQPQHF. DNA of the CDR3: TGTGCCAGCAGCCCTTATATTGATCAGCCCCAGCATTTT.

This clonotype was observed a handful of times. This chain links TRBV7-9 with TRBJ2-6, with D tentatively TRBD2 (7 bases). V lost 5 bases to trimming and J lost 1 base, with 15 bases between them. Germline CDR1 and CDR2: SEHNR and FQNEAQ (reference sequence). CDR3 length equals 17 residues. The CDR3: CASSQGTTASGANVLTF. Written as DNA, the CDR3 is TGTGCCAGCAGCCAGGGGACTACAGCTTCTGGGGCCAACGTCCTGACTTTC.

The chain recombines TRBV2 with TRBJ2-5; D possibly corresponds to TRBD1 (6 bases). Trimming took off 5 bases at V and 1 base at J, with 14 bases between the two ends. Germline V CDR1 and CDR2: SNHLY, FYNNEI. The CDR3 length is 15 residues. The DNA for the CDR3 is TGTGCCAGCAGTACAGGGCTTTTGGGCCAAGAGACCCAGTACTTC. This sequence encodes CASSTGLLGQETQYF.

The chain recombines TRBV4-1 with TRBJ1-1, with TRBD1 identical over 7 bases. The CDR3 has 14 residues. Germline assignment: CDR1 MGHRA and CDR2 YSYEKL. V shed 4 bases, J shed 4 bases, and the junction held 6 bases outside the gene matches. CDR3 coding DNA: TGCGCCAGCAGCCCCTCGACAGGGCCCACTGAAGCTTTCTTT. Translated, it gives CASSPSTGPTEAFF.